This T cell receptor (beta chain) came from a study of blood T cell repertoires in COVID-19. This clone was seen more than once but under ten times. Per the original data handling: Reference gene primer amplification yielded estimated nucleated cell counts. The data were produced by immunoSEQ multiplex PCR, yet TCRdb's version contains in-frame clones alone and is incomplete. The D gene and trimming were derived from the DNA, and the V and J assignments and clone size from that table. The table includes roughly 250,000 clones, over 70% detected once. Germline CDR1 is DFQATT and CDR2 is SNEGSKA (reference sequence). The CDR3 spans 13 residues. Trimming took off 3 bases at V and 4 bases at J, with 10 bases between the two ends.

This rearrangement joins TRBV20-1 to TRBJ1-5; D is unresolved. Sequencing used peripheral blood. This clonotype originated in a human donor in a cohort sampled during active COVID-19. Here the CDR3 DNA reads TGCAGTGCTAGTAGGCGGAAGAATCAGCCCCAGCATTTT. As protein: CSASRRKNQPQHF.